A selection of T cell receptor beta chains follows, all from one sample in a study of shared clonotypes between healthy human individuals. Some clones are missing from TCRdb's copy, which holds only in-frame ones; the method was immunoSEQ multiplex PCR. Among over 2 million clones listed, roughly 96% were seen once. Sequencing was carried out using naive CD4+ T cells sorted from blood. The receptors were sampled from a man aged 18 to 29 in good health. Each CDR3 is given with its conserved first and last residue. A D gene is named only where the DNA matches it firmly.

V,J,D,length,CDR3
TRBV15,TRBJ2-7,TRBD2,14,CATSSRLAGGEQYF
TRBV15,TRBJ2-5,.,16,CATSRDPGQSKETQYF
TRBV7-2,TRBJ2-1,.,16,CASSLVAGSSYNEQFF
TRBV4-3,TRBJ1-2,TRBD1,15,CASSLGTGDNYGYTF
TRBV29-1,TRBJ2-2,TRBD2,16,CSVSGLAGVNTGELFF
TRBV5-1,TRBJ2-7,.,13,CASSLTGTHEQYF
TRBV5-6,TRBJ2-5,TRBD1,17,CASSLDGTASRTETQYF
TRBV18,TRBJ1-4,.,15,CASSPTTANNEKLFF
TRBV6-4,TRBJ1-1,.,13,CASSDSSGRKAFF
TRBV2,TRBJ2-1,TRBD2,17,CASKGTSGGPGLNEQFF
TRBV19,TRBJ2-2,TRBD1,18,CASSIARGGTGGTGELFF
TRBV2,TRBJ2-3,.,15,CASSEGGTRSDTQYF
TRBV7-3,TRBJ2-2,.,15,CASSLMGGNTGELFF